This T cell receptor (beta chain) is from a study of control samples from healthy donors and cancer patients. Germline loops: CDR1 SGHTS, CDR2 YDEGEE. V lost 0 bases to trimming and J lost 0 bases, with 16 bases between them. The CDR3 totals 17 residues. Libraries were prepared by immunoSEQ multiplex PCR; TCRdb keeps only in-frame clonotypes and omits some of them. The repertoire has about 70,000 clones, 84% of them found once; the top ten carry about 3%. Sequenced sample: PBMCs. J is TRBJ2-7 and V is TRBV5-8; D may be TRBD2 (6 bases). This clonotype was obtained from a woman between 50 and 59 years old with lung cancer. The CDR3, as DNA: TGTGCCAGCAGCTTGGCTAGGATGGCGGGGAGCTCCTACGAGCAGTACTTC. It encodes CASSLARMAGSSYEQYF.